This is a list of T cell receptor beta chains from one sample in a study of regulatory T cells in long-lasting Graves disease. TCRdb independently ran MiXCR on the multiplex PCR reads; one entry per CDR3 protein. The table lists about 500,000 distinct CDR3 sequences, under 20% of them singletons. This same sample was also part of a study on T cells in Graves' hyperthyroidism and ophthalmopathy.

The input for sequencing was peripheral blood mononuclear cells (PBMCs), taken at new diagnosis, from a patient treated with antithyroid drugs. These receptors all come from a man aged 35 to 55 with Graves disease. Both conserved end residues are part of each CDR3. The order of the fields is V gene, D gene, CDR3 length, clone size, J gene, CDR3 DNA, CDR3 protein. The D gene is left open where the match is weak. A clone size is listed for some rows: how often the clone was seen (once, few, many), or a class if it is expanded.

TRBV20-1,NA,16,many,TRBJ1-4,TGCAGTGCTAGAGATGGGAAATCGGCAGGGGCGGAAAAACTGTTTTTT,CSARDGKSAGAEKLFF
TRBV12-3/TRBV12-4,TRBD1,15,many,TRBJ2-3,TGTGCCAGCAGTTCCCAGGGACAGTCCGCAGATACGCAGTATTTT,CASSSQGQSADTQYF
TRBV11-2,NA,14,many,TRBJ2-5,TGTGCCAGCAGCCGACCGGGACCAATGAAGACCCAGTACTTC,CASSRPGPMKTQYF
TRBV5-1,NA,14,few,TRBJ2-5,TGCGCCAGCAGCTTACCCCAGACTCAAGAGACCCAGTACTTC,CASSLPQTQETQYF
TRBV24-1,TRBD2,19,many,TRBJ2-1,TGTGCCACCAGTGATCCGGGACTAGCGGGAGGTAGAAGCTACAATGAGCAGTTCTTC,CATSDPGLAGGRSYNEQFF
TRBV12-3/TRBV12-4,NA,15,NA,TRBJ1-5,TGTGCCAGCAGCACTCAGGGCAATAGCAATCAGCCCCAGCATTTT,CASSTQGNSNQPQHF
TRBV28,NA,14,NA,TRBJ2-7,TGTGCCAGCAGTTTTAGGTCCCTCCTCTCTTCTAAGTACTTC,CASSFRSLLSSKYF
TRBV30,NA,13,many,TRBJ1-1,TGTGCCTGGAGCCCGAACTTGGGCACTGAAGCTTTCTTT,CAWSPNLGTEAFF
TRBV28,TRBD1,15,many,TRBJ1-4,TGTGCCAGCAGCCCGACAGGGGGCGAAGATGAAAAACTGTTTTTT,CASSPTGGEDEKLFF
TRBV28,NA,14,many,TRBJ1-5,TGTGCCAGCAGTTTAGTGGGTTGGAATCAGCCCCAGCATTTT,CASSLVGWNQPQHF
TRBV2,NA,10,many,TRBJ2-7,TGTGCCAGCACAGGAAACGAGCAGTACTTC,CASTGNEQYF
TRBV11-2,NA,14,few,TRBJ1-1,TGTGCCAGCAGCCCCGGAGGGGCTCGGACTGAAGCTTTCTTT,CASSPGGARTEAFF
TRBV6-1,TRBD1,14,many,TRBJ2-7,TGTGCCAGCACTACAGGGGTGGGGTCCTACGAGCAGTACTTC,CASTTGVGSYEQYF
TRBV3-1,TRBD2,14,many,TRBJ2-3,TGTGCCAGCAGTATGCTAGCGGGACCAGATACGCAGTATTTT,CASSMLAGPDTQYF
TRBV6-5,NA,17,NA,TRBJ1-6,TGTGCCAGCAGTTACTCGAGGGAGAGCTCCTATAATTCACCCCTCCACTTT,CASSYSRESSYNSPLHF
TRBV6-2/TRBV6-3,NA,14,many,TRBJ1-2,TGTGCCAGCAGTAGTACAGGGCTGAACTATGGCTACACCTTC,CASSSTGLNYGYTF
TRBV15,NA,13,NA,TRBJ2-7,TGTGCCACCAGCAGGGACAGAAACTACGAGCAGTACTTC,CATSRDRNYEQYF
TRBV2,TRBD2,15,NA,TRBJ2-1,TGTGCCAGCAGTATCATAGCGGGAGGGCTGAATGAGCAGTTCTTC,CASSIIAGGLNEQFF
TRBV7-8,TRBD1,15,many,TRBJ1-2,TGTGCCAGCAGCCAAGACAGGGATAGTAACTATGGCTACACCTTC,CASSQDRDSNYGYTF
TRBV20-1,TRBD1,14,many,TRBJ1-5,TGCAGTGCACTAAAAGGGACAGGGGATCAGCCCCAGCATTTT,CSALKGTGDQPQHF
TRBV12-3/TRBV12-4,NA,14,many,TRBJ2-1,TGTGCCAGCAGTTTAGACAGGGTACTCAATGAGCAGTTCTTC,CASSLDRVLNEQFF
TRBV5-1,NA,13,many,TRBJ2-7,TGCGCCAGCAGCTTGAGTCAGGGAAACGAGCAGTACTTC,CASSLSQGNEQYF
TRBV2,TRBD1,14,many,TRBJ2-7,TGTGCCAGCAGTGAGACAGGGGGTCACGGCGAGCAGTACTTC,CASSETGGHGEQYF
TRBV7-9,NA,15,many,TRBJ2-1,TGTGCCAGCAGCTATAGAGACGGTATCGGCAATGAGCAGTTCTTC,CASSYRDGIGNEQFF
TRBV7-2,TRBD2,15,many,TRBJ2-2,TGTGCCAGCAGCTTAGACGGGAGGGTTACCGGGGAGCTGTTTTTT,CASSLDGRVTGELFF
TRBV29-1,NA,14,NA,TRBJ2-5,TGCAGCGTTGGGGACCCAGGCCAAAAAGAGACCCAGTACTTC,CSVGDPGQKETQYF
TRBV2,NA,15,many,TRBJ2-1,TGTGCCAGCAGCCCCGGAACAGGGTCATACAATGAGCAGTTCTTC,CASSPGTGSYNEQFF
TRBV12-3/TRBV12-4,TRBD1,14,many,TRBJ1-5,TGTGCCAGCAGTCTCAGACAGGGGAATCAGCCCCAGCATTTT,CASSLRQGNQPQHF
TRBV19,TRBD2,17,many,TRBJ2-7,TGTGCCAGTAGTATTAGAAGTGATAGCGGGAGGAGTTACGAGCAGTACTTC,CASSIRSDSGRSYEQYF
TRBV5-1,TRBD2,17,many,TRBJ2-3,TGCGCCAGCACCTCCCAACTAGCGGGAGTTTTTACAGATACGCAGTATTTT,CASTSQLAGVFTDTQYF
TRBV20-1,NA,14,many,TRBJ1-1,TGCAGTGCTAGAGATATGGGGCCGAACACTGAAGCTTTCTTT,CSARDMGPNTEAFF
TRBV11-2,NA,12,many,TRBJ1-1,TGTGCCAGCAGCTCAGCCCCCACTGAAGCTTTCTTT,CASSSAPTEAFF
TRBV6-2/TRBV6-3,NA,15,few,TRBJ2-1,TGTGCCAGCAGTTCGGACACCTCGATTTACAATGAGCAGTTCTTC,CASSSDTSIYNEQFF
TRBV20-1,TRBD1,15,few,TRBJ2-7,TGCAGTGCTAGAGATGCACAGGGGGTGGGGTACGAGCAGTACTTC,CSARDAQGVGYEQYF
TRBV5-1,TRBD2,15,many,TRBJ2-7,TGCGCCAGCAGCCCGGGACTAGCGGGAGTCCACGAGCAGTACTTC,CASSPGLAGVHEQYF
TRBV20-1,NA,13,few,TRBJ1-1,TGCAGTGCTAACGGACCGAGGGACACTGAAGCTTTCTTT,CSANGPRDTEAFF
TRBV7-9,NA,14,NA,TRBJ1-1,TGTGCCAGCAGCTTCCGGGAAGAGAACACTGAAGCTTCCTTT,CASSFREENTEASF
TRBV15,TRBD1,19,few,TRBJ1-4,TGTGCCACCAGCAGAACGGGACAGGGCCCAGGTTGGAATAATGAAAAACTGTTTTTT,CATSRTGQGPGWNNEKLFF
TRBV27,NA,14,few,TRBJ2-1,TGTGCCAGCACAAGATCGGGCAGTATCAATGAGCAGTTCTTC,CASTRSGSINEQFF
TRBV5-1,TRBD1,14,many,TRBJ2-3,TGCGCCAGCAGCTTCTACAGGGGAGCAGATACGCAGTATTTT,CASSFYRGADTQYF
TRBV29-1,TRBD2,17,few,TRBJ2-1,TGCAGCGTTGAATTGTTCACTAGCGGCAGCTCCTACAATGAGCAGTTCTTC,CSVELFTSGSSYNEQFF
TRBV11-2,TRBD2,17,many,TRBJ2-1,TGTGCCAGCAGCCAGCGAGGGGCTAGCGGGAGTAGGCATGAGCAGTTCTTC,CASSQRGASGSRHEQFF
TRBV6-1,NA,11,NA,TRBJ1-2,TGTGCCAGCAGCCGAGGGACCGGTTACACCTTC,CASSRGTGYTF